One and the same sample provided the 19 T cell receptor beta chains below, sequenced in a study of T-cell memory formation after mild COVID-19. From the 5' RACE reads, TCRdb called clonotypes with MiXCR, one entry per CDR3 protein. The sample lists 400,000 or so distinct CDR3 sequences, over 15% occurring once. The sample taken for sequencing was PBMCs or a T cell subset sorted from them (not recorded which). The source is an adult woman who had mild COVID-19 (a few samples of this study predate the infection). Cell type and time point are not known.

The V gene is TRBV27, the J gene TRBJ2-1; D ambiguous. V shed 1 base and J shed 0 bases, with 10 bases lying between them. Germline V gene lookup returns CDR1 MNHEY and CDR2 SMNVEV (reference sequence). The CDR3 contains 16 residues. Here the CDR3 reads CASSLFRQTSYNEQFF. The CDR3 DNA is TGTGCCAGCAGTTTATTTCGGCAGACCTCCTACAATGAGCAGTTCTTC.

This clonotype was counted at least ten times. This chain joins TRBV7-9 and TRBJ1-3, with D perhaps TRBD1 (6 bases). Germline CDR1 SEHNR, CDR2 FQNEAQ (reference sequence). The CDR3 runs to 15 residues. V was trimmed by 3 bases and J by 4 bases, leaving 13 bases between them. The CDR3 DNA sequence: TGTGCCAGCAGCTTCAGGACAGCCATGGGAAACACCATATATTTT. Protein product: CASSFRTAMGNTIYF.

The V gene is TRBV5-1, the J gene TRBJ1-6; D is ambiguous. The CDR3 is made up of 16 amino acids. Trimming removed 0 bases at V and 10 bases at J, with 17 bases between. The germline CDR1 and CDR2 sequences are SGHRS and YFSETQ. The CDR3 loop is CASSLATGMGESPLHF. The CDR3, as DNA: TGCGCCAGCAGCTTGGCTACGGGAATGGGAGAATCACCCCTCCACTTT.

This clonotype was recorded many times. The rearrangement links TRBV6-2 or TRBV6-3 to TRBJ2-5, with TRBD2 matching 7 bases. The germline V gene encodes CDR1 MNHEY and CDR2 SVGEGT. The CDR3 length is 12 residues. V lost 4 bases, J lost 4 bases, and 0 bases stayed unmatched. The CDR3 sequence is CASSSSGETQYF. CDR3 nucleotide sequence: TGTGCCAGCAGTTCTAGCGGAGAGACCCAGTACTTC.

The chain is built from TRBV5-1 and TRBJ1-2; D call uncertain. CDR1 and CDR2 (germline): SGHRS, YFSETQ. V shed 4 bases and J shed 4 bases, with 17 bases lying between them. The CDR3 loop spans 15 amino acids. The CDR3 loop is CASSASTRALYGYTF. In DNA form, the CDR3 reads TGCGCCAGCAGCGCGAGCACGCGGGCTCTCTATGGCTACACCTTC.

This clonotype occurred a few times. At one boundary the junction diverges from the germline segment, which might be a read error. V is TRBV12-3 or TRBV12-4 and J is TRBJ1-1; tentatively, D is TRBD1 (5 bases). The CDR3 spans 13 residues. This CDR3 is CASSFSEAGLASF. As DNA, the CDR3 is TGTGCCAGCAGTTTTTCCGAGGCAGGGTTGGCTTCCTTT.

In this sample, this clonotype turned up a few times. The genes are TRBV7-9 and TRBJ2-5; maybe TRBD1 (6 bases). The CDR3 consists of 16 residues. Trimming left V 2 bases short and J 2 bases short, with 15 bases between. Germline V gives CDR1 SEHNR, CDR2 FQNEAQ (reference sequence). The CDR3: CASSLIRGKGQETQYF. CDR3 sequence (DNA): TGTGCCAGCAGCTTAATTAGGGGGAAGGGGCAAGAGACCCAGTACTTC.

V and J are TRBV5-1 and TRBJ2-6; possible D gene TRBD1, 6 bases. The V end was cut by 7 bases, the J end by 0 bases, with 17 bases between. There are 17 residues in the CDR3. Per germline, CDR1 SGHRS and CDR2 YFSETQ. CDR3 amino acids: CASSSQGPSSGANVLTF. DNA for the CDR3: TGCGCCAGCTCCTCACAGGGCCCAAGCTCTGGGGCCAACGTCCTGACTTTC.

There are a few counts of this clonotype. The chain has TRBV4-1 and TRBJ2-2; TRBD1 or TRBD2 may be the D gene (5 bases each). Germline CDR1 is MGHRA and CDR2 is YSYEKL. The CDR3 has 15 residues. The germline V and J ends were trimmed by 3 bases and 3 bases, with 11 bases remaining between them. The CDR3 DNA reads TGCGCCAGCAGCCAGACCGGGACCTACACCGGGGAGCTGTTTTTT. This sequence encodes CASSQTGTYTGELFF.

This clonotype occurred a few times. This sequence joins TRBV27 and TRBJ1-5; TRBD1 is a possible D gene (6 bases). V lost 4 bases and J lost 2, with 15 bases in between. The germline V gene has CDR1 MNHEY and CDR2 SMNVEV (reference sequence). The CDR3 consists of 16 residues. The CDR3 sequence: CASSWQGPGGNQPQHF. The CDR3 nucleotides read TGTGCCAGCAGTTGGCAGGGGCCCGGTGGCAATCAGCCCCAGCATTTT.

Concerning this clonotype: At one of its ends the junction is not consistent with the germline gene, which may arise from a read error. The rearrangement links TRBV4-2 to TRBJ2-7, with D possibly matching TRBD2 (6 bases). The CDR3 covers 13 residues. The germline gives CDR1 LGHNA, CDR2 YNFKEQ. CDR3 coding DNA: TGTGCCAGCAGCCAAGAATGGGCCGGGACTCCGGACTTC. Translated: CASSQEWAGTPDF.

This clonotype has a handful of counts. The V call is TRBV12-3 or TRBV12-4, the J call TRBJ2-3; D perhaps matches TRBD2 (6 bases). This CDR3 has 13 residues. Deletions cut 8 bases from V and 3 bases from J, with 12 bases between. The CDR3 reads CASRSGGTDTQYF. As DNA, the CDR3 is TGTGCCAGCCGTTCCGGAGGGACAGATACGCAGTATTTT.

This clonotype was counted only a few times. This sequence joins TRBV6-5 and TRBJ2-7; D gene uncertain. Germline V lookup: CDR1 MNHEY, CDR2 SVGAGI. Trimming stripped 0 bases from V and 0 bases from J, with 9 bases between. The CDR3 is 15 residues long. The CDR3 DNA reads TGTGCCAGCAGTTACTCGAGTGGGTTCTCCTACGAGCAGTACTTC. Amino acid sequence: CASSYSSGFSYEQYF.

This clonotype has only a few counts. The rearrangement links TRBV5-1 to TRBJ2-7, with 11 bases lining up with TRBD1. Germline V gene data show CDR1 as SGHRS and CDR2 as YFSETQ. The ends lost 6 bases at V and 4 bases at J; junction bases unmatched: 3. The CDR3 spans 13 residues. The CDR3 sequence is CASKGQGEYEQYF. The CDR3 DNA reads TGCGCCAGCAAGGGACAGGGGGAGTACGAGCAGTACTTC.

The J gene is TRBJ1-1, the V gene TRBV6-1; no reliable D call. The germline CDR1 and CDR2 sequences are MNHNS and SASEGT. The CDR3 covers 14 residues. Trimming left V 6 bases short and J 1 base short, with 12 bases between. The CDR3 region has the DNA TGTGCCAGCAGCGAGAGGCCGAGGAACACTGAAGCTTTCTTT. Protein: CASSERPRNTEAFF.

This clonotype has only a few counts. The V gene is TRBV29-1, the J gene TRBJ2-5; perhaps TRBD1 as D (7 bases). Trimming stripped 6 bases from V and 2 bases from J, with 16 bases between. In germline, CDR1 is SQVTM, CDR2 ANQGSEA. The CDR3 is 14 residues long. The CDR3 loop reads CSVRTGGAQETQYF. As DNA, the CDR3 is TGCAGCGTCCGGACAGGCGGGGCGCAAGAGACCCAGTACTTC.

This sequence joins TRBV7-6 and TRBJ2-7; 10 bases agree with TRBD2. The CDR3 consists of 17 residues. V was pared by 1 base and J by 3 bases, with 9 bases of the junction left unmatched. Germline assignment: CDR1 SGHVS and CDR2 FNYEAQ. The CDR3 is CASSLEWSGGVHYEQYF. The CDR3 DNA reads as TGTGCCAGCAGCTTAGAATGGAGCGGGGGGGTCCACTACGAGCAGTACTTC. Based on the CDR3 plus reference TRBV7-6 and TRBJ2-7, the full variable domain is GAGVSQSPRYKVTKRGQDVALRCDPISGHVSLYWYRQALGQGPEFLTYFNYEAQQDKSGLPNDRFSAERPEGSISTLTIQRTEQRDSAMYRCASSLEWSGGVHYEQYFGPGTRLTVT.

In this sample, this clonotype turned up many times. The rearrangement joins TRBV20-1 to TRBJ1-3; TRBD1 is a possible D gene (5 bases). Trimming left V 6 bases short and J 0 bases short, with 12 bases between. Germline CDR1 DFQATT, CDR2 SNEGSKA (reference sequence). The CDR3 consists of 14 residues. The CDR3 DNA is TGCAGTGCCGGGACTACCTTCTCTGGAAACACCATATATTTT. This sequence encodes CSAGTTFSGNTIYF.

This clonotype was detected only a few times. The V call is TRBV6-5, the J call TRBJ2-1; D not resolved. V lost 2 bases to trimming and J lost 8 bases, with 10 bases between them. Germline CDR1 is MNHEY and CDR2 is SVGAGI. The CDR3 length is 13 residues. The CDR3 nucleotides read TGTGCCAGCAGTTACAGTAATGGCTATGAGCAGTTCTTC. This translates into CASSYSNGYEQFF.